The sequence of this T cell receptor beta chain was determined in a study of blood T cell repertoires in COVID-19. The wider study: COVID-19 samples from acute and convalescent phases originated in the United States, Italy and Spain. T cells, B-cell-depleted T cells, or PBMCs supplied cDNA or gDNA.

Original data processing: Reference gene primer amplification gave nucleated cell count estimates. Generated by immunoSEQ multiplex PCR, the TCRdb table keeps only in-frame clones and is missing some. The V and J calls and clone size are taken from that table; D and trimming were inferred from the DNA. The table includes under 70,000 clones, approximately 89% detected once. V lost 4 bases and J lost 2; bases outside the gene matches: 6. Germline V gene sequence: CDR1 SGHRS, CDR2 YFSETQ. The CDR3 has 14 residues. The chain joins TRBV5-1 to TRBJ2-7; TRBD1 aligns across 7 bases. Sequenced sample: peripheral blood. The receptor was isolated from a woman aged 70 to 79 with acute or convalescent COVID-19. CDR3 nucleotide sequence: TGCGCCAGCAGCCCGACAGGGCCGACCTACGAGCAGTACTTC. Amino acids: CASSPTGPTYEQYF.